The rows below give T cell receptor beta chains drawn from one sample of a study of T cell repertoires in ileal Crohn's disease. Using immunoSEQ multiplex PCR, the repertoire was profiled, and TCRdb retains in-frame clones only, with some absent. The sample includes 30,000 to 35,000 clones, about four fifths seen only once; the top ten take under 20%. Sample: ileal tissue. These receptor sequences come from an adult with Crohn's disease. CDR3s include the opening cysteine and the closing phenylalanine or tryptophan. Each record gives: CDR3 length, D gene, clone size, J gene, V gene, CDR3 protein, CDR3 DNA. The D gene is left open where the match is weak. The size field is filled for only some rows; it gives once, few, many or a size class.

cdr3_length: 11
d_call: NA
clone_size: NA
j_call: TRBJ1-2
v_call: TRBV19
cdr3_aa: CASMGGHGYTF
cdr3_nt: TGTGCCAGTATGGGAGGGCATGGCTACACCTTC

cdr3_length: 20
d_call: TRBD2
clone_size: NA
j_call: TRBJ2-2
v_call: TRBV4-1
cdr3_aa: CASSQGGKTSGRGSSGELFF
cdr3_nt: TGCGCCAGCAGCCAAGGCGGCAAGACTAGCGGGAGGGGTAGTTCCGGGGAGCTGTTTTTT

cdr3_length: 13
d_call: NA
clone_size: NA
j_call: TRBJ1-6
v_call: TRBV30
cdr3_aa: CAWTPGPNSPLHF
cdr3_nt: TGTGCCTGGACCCCCGGTCCTAATTCACCCCTCCACTTT

cdr3_length: 16
d_call: NA
clone_size: NA
j_call: TRBJ2-3
v_call: TRBV10-3
cdr3_aa: CAISPLGGAVTDTQYF
cdr3_nt: TGTGCCATCAGTCCTTTGGGGGGAGCCGTCACAGATACGCAGTATTTT

cdr3_length: 14
d_call: TRBD1
clone_size: NA
j_call: TRBJ1-2
v_call: TRBV5-6
cdr3_aa: CASSWGDRGGSYTF
cdr3_nt: TGTGCCAGCAGCTGGGGGGACAGGGGTGGAAGCTACACCTTC

cdr3_length: 14
d_call: NA
clone_size: NA
j_call: TRBJ2-2
v_call: TRBV19
cdr3_aa: CAVSHITNTGELFF
cdr3_nt: TGTGCTGTCTCGCACATTACGAACACCGGGGAGCTGTTTTTT

cdr3_length: 18
d_call: NA
clone_size: NA
j_call: TRBJ2-2
v_call: TRBV21-1
cdr3_aa: CASSKVAGQGALTGELFF
cdr3_nt: TGTGCCAGCAGCAAAGTAGCGGGACAGGGGGCTCTCACCGGGGAGCTGTTTTTT

cdr3_length: 16
d_call: NA
clone_size: NA
j_call: TRBJ2-1
v_call: TRBV5-4
cdr3_aa: CASTQIGRLYVNEQFF
cdr3_nt: TGTGCCAGCACCCAAATCGGCAGGCTTTACGTTAATGAGCAGTTCTTC

cdr3_length: 16
d_call: TRBD2
clone_size: NA
j_call: TRBJ2-1
v_call: TRBV7-9
cdr3_aa: CASSLATSGRHNEQFF
cdr3_nt: TGTGCCAGCAGCTTGGCAACTAGCGGGAGACACAATGAGCAGTTCTTC

cdr3_length: 15
d_call: TRBD1
clone_size: NA
j_call: TRBJ2-2
v_call: TRBV5-1
cdr3_aa: CASSFGTGPPGELFF
cdr3_nt: TGCGCCAGCAGCTTCGGGACAGGGCCCCCCGGGGAGCTGTTTTTT

cdr3_length: 16
d_call: NA
clone_size: NA
j_call: TRBJ1-3
v_call: TRBV29-1
cdr3_aa: CSAKGRREGSGNTIYF
cdr3_nt: TGCAGCGCGAAGGGAAGGAGGGAGGGCTCTGGAAACACCATATATTTT

cdr3_length: 18
d_call: TRBD1
clone_size: NA
j_call: TRBJ2-5
v_call: TRBV11-3
cdr3_aa: CASSLKRGGTGGQETQYF
cdr3_nt: TGTGCCAGCAGCTTAAAGAGGGGAGGGACAGGGGGCCAAGAGACCCAGTACTTC

cdr3_length: 13
d_call: TRBD2
clone_size: few
j_call: TRBJ2-1
v_call: TRBV19
cdr3_aa: CASSRGGSNEQFF
cdr3_nt: TGTGCCAGTAGTCGCGGGGGGAGCAATGAGCAGTTCTTC

cdr3_length: 16
d_call: TRBD2
clone_size: NA
j_call: TRBJ2-7
v_call: TRBV4-1
cdr3_aa: CASSQETTRGGLRQYF
cdr3_nt: TGCGCCAGCAGCCAAGAAACGACGCGGGGGGGCCTTCGTCAGTACTTC

cdr3_length: 12
d_call: TRBD1
clone_size: NA
j_call: TRBJ2-7
v_call: TRBV10-3
cdr3_aa: CAIGTGTYEQYF
cdr3_nt: TGTGCCATAGGGACAGGGACCTACGAGCAGTACTTC

cdr3_length: 16
d_call: TRBD2
clone_size: few
j_call: TRBJ2-1
v_call: TRBV5-3
cdr3_aa: CARSFGLAGGEVEQFF
cdr3_nt: TGTGCCAGAAGCTTCGGACTAGCGGGAGGAGAAGTTGAGCAGTTCTTC

cdr3_length: 15
d_call: TRBD1
clone_size: NA
j_call: TRBJ1-3
v_call: TRBV9
cdr3_aa: CASSPGTVAGNTIYF
cdr3_nt: TGTGCCAGCAGCCCCGGGACAGTTGCTGGAAACACCATATATTTT

cdr3_length: 14
d_call: TRBD1
clone_size: once
j_call: TRBJ2-7
v_call: TRBV2
cdr3_aa: CASSGTGISYEQYF
cdr3_nt: TGTGCCAGCAGCGGGACAGGGATCAGTTACGAGCAGTACTTC

cdr3_length: 13
d_call: NA
clone_size: once
j_call: TRBJ2-1
v_call: TRBV1
cdr3_aa: CTSGRTSSNEQFF
cdr3_nt: TGCACCAGCGGGCGGACTAGCTCCAATGAGCAGTTCTTC

cdr3_length: 16
d_call: NA
clone_size: few
j_call: TRBJ1-5
v_call: TRBV5-6
cdr3_aa: CASSGQGSGGNQPQHF
cdr3_nt: TGTGCCAGCAGCGGTCAAGGCAGCGGTGGCAATCAGCCCCAGCATTTT

cdr3_length: 14
d_call: TRBD2
clone_size: few
j_call: TRBJ2-3
v_call: TRBV5-1
cdr3_aa: CASSGGGRTDTQYF
cdr3_nt: TGCGCCAGTAGTGGCGGGGGGCGCACAGATACGCAGTATTTT

cdr3_length: 14
d_call: TRBD1
clone_size: NA
j_call: TRBJ1-2
v_call: TRBV6-1
cdr3_aa: CASSGGQGNYGYTF
cdr3_nt: TGTGCCAGCAGTGGGGGACAGGGTAACTATGGCTACACCTTC

cdr3_length: 19
d_call: NA
clone_size: NA
j_call: TRBJ1-5
v_call: TRBV21-1
cdr3_aa: CASSKFCFRGQNSNQPQHF
cdr3_nt: TGTGCCAGCAGCAAATTCTGTTTCCGAGGACAGAACAGCAATCAGCCCCAGCATTTT

cdr3_length: 13
d_call: NA
clone_size: NA
j_call: TRBJ2-7
v_call: TRBV5-1
cdr3_aa: CASSLALGGKQYF
cdr3_nt: TGCGCCAGCAGCTTGGCCTTGGGGGGAAAGCAGTACTTC

cdr3_length: 15
d_call: NA
clone_size: NA
j_call: TRBJ1-2
v_call: TRBV19
cdr3_aa: CASSIDASSRYAYTF
cdr3_nt: TGTGCCAGTAGTATAGATGCTTCCTCCCGCTATGCCTACACCTTC

cdr3_length: 15
d_call: TRBD1
clone_size: NA
j_call: TRBJ2-2
v_call: TRBV7-2
cdr3_aa: CASRQQGEATGELFF
cdr3_nt: TGTGCCAGCAGGCAACAGGGGGAGGCCACCGGGGAGCTGTTTTTT

cdr3_length: 15
d_call: TRBD2
clone_size: NA
j_call: TRBJ2-7
v_call: TRBV2
cdr3_aa: CASSDLLAGFGEQYF
cdr3_nt: TGTGCCAGCAGTGACTTACTAGCGGGATTTGGTGAGCAGTACTTC

cdr3_length: 14
d_call: NA
clone_size: NA
j_call: TRBJ2-2
v_call: TRBV6-4
cdr3_aa: CASSSGTDTGELFF
cdr3_nt: TGTGCCAGCAGTTCCGGGACTGACACCGGGGAGCTGTTTTTT

cdr3_length: 12
d_call: NA
clone_size: NA
j_call: TRBJ2-5
v_call: TRBV10-3
cdr3_aa: CAISDSRETQYF
cdr3_nt: TGTGCCATCAGTGATTCGCGAGAGACCCAGTACTTC

cdr3_length: 15
d_call: TRBD1
clone_size: few
j_call: TRBJ1-1
v_call: TRBV18
cdr3_aa: CASSPSGTAHTEAFF
cdr3_nt: TGTGCCAGCTCACCCTCGGGGACAGCGCACACTGAAGCTTTCTTT

cdr3_length: 16
d_call: TRBD2
clone_size: NA
j_call: TRBJ2-1
v_call: TRBV15
cdr3_aa: CATSGDLAGRGNEQFF
cdr3_nt: TGTGCCACCAGCGGGGATTTAGCGGGGAGGGGCAATGAGCAGTTCTTC

cdr3_length: 13
d_call: NA
clone_size: NA
j_call: TRBJ1-2
v_call: TRBV4-1
cdr3_aa: CASSQTGVYGYTF
cdr3_nt: TGCGCCAGCAGCCAAACAGGCGTCTATGGCTACACCTTC

cdr3_length: 11
d_call: NA
clone_size: NA
j_call: TRBJ2-3
v_call: TRBV30
cdr3_aa: CAWSVQDTQYF
cdr3_nt: TGTGCCTGGAGTGTTCAAGATACGCAGTATTTT

cdr3_length: 15
d_call: TRBD2
clone_size: NA
j_call: TRBJ2-3
v_call: TRBV7-2
cdr3_aa: CASSIQREVIDTQYF
cdr3_nt: TGTGCCAGCAGCATCCAGCGGGAGGTGATAGATACGCAGTATTTT

cdr3_length: 15
d_call: NA
clone_size: NA
j_call: TRBJ2-1
v_call: TRBV7-6
cdr3_aa: CASSSRLSVIDEQFF
cdr3_nt: TGTGCCAGCAGCTCACGTCTCAGCGTAATAGATGAGCAGTTCTTC

cdr3_length: 13
d_call: TRBD1
clone_size: once
j_call: TRBJ1-6
v_call: TRBV30
cdr3_aa: CAWRGQGRSPLHF
cdr3_nt: TGTGCCTGGAGGGGACAGGGTCGCTCACCCCTCCACTTT